The 27 T cell receptor beta chains given below trace back to one sample, sequenced in a study of T cell responses to AZD1222 COVID-19 vaccine. Produced via immunoSEQ multiplex PCR; TCRdb's table is partial and in-frame only. The repertoire holds 90,000 to 120,000 clones, with under 95% as singletons. This specimen consisted of peripheral blood, obtained on day 0 of AZD1222 vaccination. These receptors were collected from an adult in good health.

The chain combines TRBV4-3 with TRBJ2-7; 9 bases line up with TRBD2. The J segment lost 6 bases and the V segment lost 0 bases, leaving 6 bases of the junction unmatched. CDR3 size: 15 residues. CDR1 and CDR2 from the germline V gene are LGHNA and YSLEER. The CDR3 sequence is CASSQDWLAGSEQYF. The CDR3 region has the DNA TGCGCCAGCAGCCAAGATTGGCTAGCGGGGTCCGAGCAGTACTTC.

The chain couples TRBV5-6 to TRBJ1-2; D is unresolved. V lost 0 bases and J 4 bases, leaving 13 bases between the germline ends. CDR1 and CDR2 (germline): SGHDT, YYEEEE. The CDR3 is made up of 15 amino acids. Here the CDR3 reads CASSLVARSFYGYTF. The CDR3 DNA is TGTGCCAGCAGCTTGGTGGCGAGGAGCTTCTATGGCTACACCTTC.

V usage is TRBV5-1 and J usage is TRBJ1-1, with TRBD1 matching over 7 bases. Losses at the gene ends were 4 bases for V and 1 base for J; bases not matched to a gene: 7. Looked up from germline, CDR1 is SGHRS and CDR2 is YFSETQ. CDR3 size: 15 residues. DNA of the CDR3: TGCGCCAGCAGCCAGTACAGGGGCCAGAACACTGAAGCTTTCTTT. Translation gives CASSQYRGQNTEAFF.

This chain links TRBV15 with TRBJ1-1; D gene unclear. The V end lost 5 bases, the J end lost 4 bases, and 17 bases lay between the germline ends. Germline V gene sequence: CDR1 LNHNV, CDR2 YYDKDF (reference sequence). This CDR3 is 15 amino acids long. CDR3 nucleotides: TGTGCCACCAGCGTTCGCTATCAGGACGCCACTGAAGCTTTCTTT. Amino acid sequence: CATSVRYQDATEAFF.

This clone was detected only once. V gene TRBV7-9 combines with J gene TRBJ1-6; no clear D. Trimming shortened V by 1 base and J by 14 bases, and 15 bases separated the two germline ends. The CDR3 consists of 14 residues. The germline V gene has CDR1 SEHNR and CDR2 FQNEAQ (reference sequence). The CDR3 protein is CASSLEQPARSLHF. CDR3 DNA: TGTGCCAGCAGCTTAGAACAGCCCGCCCGTTCCCTCCACTTT.

This sequence joins TRBV7-2 and TRBJ2-2; a possible D gene is TRBD2 (6 bases). The V end lost 5 bases, the J end lost 4 bases, and 14 bases lay between the germline ends. Germline values: CDR1 SGHTA, CDR2 FQGNSA. This CDR3 comprises 15 residues. CDR3 region: CASSPNSGTTGELFF. Written as DNA, the CDR3 is TGTGCCAGCAGCCCCAATAGCGGAACCACCGGGGAGCTGTTTTTT.

The chain has TRBV6-2 or TRBV6-3 and TRBJ1-5; a possible D gene is TRBD1 (6 bases). Germline lookup yields CDR1 MNHEY and CDR2 SVGEGT. The V end was cut by 2 bases, the J end by 5 bases, with 13 bases between. The CDR3 extends over 15 amino acids. CDR3 protein: CASSYRFGQYQPQHF. CDR3 coding DNA: TGTGCCAGCAGTTACCGGTTCGGACAGTATCAGCCCCAGCATTTT.

As concerns this clone: One junction end does not reproduce the germline sequence, and a read error may be involved. This chain connects TRBV29-1 to TRBJ2-7; tentatively, D is TRBD1 (5 bases). The V gene's germline CDR1 is SQVTM and CDR2 ANQGSEA. The CDR3 extends over 11 amino acids. Here the CDR3 DNA reads TGCAGCGTCGAAGGGGTCCACGAGCAGTACTTC. Translating gives CSVEGVHEQYF.

V usage is TRBV11-2 and J usage is TRBJ1-1; D may be TRBD1 (5 bases). Per germline, CDR1 SGHAT and CDR2 FQNNGV. The CDR3 totals 15 residues. With 5 bases removed from V and 3 bases from J, the gap between germline ends came to 16 bases. The CDR3 nucleotides are TGTGCCAGCAGCCGAAATCCCAGGGTATACACTGAAGCTTTCTTT. This codes for CASSRNPRVYTEAFF.

The gene calls are TRBV18 and TRBJ2-7, with D possibly being TRBD1 (6 bases). Trimming removed 5 bases at V and 2 bases at J, with 16 bases between. From germline, CDR1 is KGHSH and CDR2 LQKENI. This CDR3 comprises 15 residues. The CDR3 is CASSREGGDTYEQYF. In DNA form, the CDR3 reads TGTGCCAGCTCAAGGGAAGGGGGTGATACCTACGAGCAGTACTTC.

In regard to this clone: The junction does not match germline at one end; this may be a read error. This chain connects TRBV6-1 to TRBJ1-4, with D possibly being TRBD1 (5 bases). CDR3 length: 13 residues. The V gene's germline CDR1 is MNHNS and CDR2 SASEGT. CDR3: CASSEALGGARVF. The CDR3 DNA is TGTGCCAGCAGTGAAGCCCTTGGTGGGGCCCGGGTTTTT.

The chain uses TRBV5-1 and TRBJ1-6, with TRBD1 matching 7 bases. CDR1 is SGHRS and CDR2 is YFSETQ in the germline V gene. The CDR3 has 15 amino acids. Trimming removed 7 bases from V and 8 bases from J; junction bases left unmatched: 12. For the CDR3, the DNA is TGCGCCAGCCAACGACGAACAGGGGATGATTCACCCCTCCACTTT. Its translation: CASQRRTGDDSPLHF.

The chain couples TRBV5-6 to TRBJ2-2; D uncertain. Trimming took off 0 bases at V and 5 bases at J, with 8 bases between the two ends. CDR1 and CDR2 from the germline V gene are SGHDT and YYEEEE. The CDR3 is 14 residues long. CDR3 DNA: TGTGCCAGCAGCTTGGCCGGGTTTACCGGGGAGCTGTTTTTT. Translating it yields CASSLAGFTGELFF.

The V gene is TRBV6-5, the J gene TRBJ1-2, with TRBD1 matching 8 bases. The CDR3 runs 12 residues. The junction had 5 bases not matched to a gene; V was cut back by 6 bases and J by 8 bases. The germline V gene encodes CDR1 MNHEY and CDR2 SVGAGI. The CDR3 nucleotides read TGTGCCAGCAGACAGACAGGGGCCGGCTACACCTTC. Translated: CASRQTGAGYTF.

The gene calls are TRBV3-1 (or the pseudogene TRBV3-2) and TRBJ1-1, with D hard to call. V shed 1 base and J shed 1 base, with 7 bases lying between them. CDR1 is LGHDT and CDR2 is YNNKEL in the germline V gene (reference sequence). This CDR3 region has 14 residues. The CDR3 nucleotides read TGTGCCAGCAGCCAAGCTGCCGGGAACACTGAAGCTTTCTTT. Residues: CASSQAAGNTEAFF.

This clone was picked up a small number of times. The CDR3 sequence: CASSRNEKLFF. CDR3 nucleotide sequence: TGTGCCAGCAGCCGAAATGAAAAACTGTTTTTT. This rearrangement joins TRBV7-9 to TRBJ1-4; unclear D gene. V gave up 5 bases and J gave up 5 bases, with 3 bases separating them. Germline CDR1 reads SEHNR; CDR2 reads FQNEAQ (reference sequence). The CDR3 loop spans 11 amino acids.

In this sample, this clone turned up once. This chain connects TRBV11-2 to TRBJ1-6, with a weak D call TRBD1 (5 bases). Trimming left V 8 bases short and J 5 bases short, with 16 bases between. CDR1 and CDR2 (germline): SGHAT, FQNNGV. The CDR3 spans 15 residues. CDR3 residues: CASGAQGGDNSPLHF. CDR3 coding DNA: TGTGCCAGCGGGGCTCAGGGAGGCGATAATTCACCCCTCCACTTT.

The chain has TRBV7-8 and TRBJ2-7; 7 bases line up with TRBD1. Germline V CDR1 and CDR2: SGHVS, FQNEAQ. The CDR3 is 14 residues long. Trimming cost V 5 bases and J 6 bases; bases outside gene matches: 10. The CDR3 sequence is CASSLETGSGEQYF. In DNA, the CDR3 is TGTGCCAGCAGCCTAGAGACAGGGTCTGGCGAGCAGTACTTC.

The CDR3 loop reads CASSLKLTEGQETQYF. For the CDR3, the DNA is TGCGCCAGCAGCTTGAAACTCACGGAGGGGCAAGAGACCCAGTACTTC. The chain is built from TRBV5-1 and TRBJ2-5, with D perhaps TRBD2 (6 bases). CDR1 is SGHRS and CDR2 is YFSETQ in the germline V gene. The CDR3 is 16 residues long. Trimming shortened V by 1 base and J by 2 bases, and 15 bases separated the two germline ends.

The chain links TRBV30 to TRBJ1-2; possible D gene TRBD1, 5 bases. The CDR3 extends over 13 amino acids. CDR1 and CDR2 from the germline V gene are GTSNPN and SVGIG (reference sequence). Trimming removed 4 bases at V and 7 bases at J, with 16 bases between. The CDR3, as DNA: TGTGCCTGGATCGTGGGCAGGGAGGGTGGCTACACCTTC. Its protein is CAWIVGREGGYTF.

The chain is built from TRBV6-2 or TRBV6-3 and TRBJ1-1; tentatively, D is TRBD1 (6 bases). Germline CDR1 and CDR2: MNHEY and SVGEGT. V gave up 5 bases and J gave up 4 bases, with 17 bases separating them. The length of the CDR3 is 15 residues. Here the CDR3 reads CASSPTGTWVTEAFF. Here the CDR3 DNA reads TGTGCCAGCAGTCCCACAGGGACTTGGGTCACTGAAGCTTTCTTT.

The chain carries TRBV5-1 and TRBJ2-6, with D hard to call. This CDR3 spans 14 amino acids. V was cut by 5 bases and J by 4 bases, with 10 bases left in between. Germline CDR1 reads SGHRS; CDR2 reads YFSETQ. The CDR3 region is CASRGRAGANVLTF. The CDR3, as DNA: TGCGCCAGCAGAGGTAGGGCCGGGGCCAACGTCCTGACTTTC.

The V call is TRBV7-8, the J call TRBJ2-7; D remains unclear. V dropped 5 bases and J dropped 2 bases, with 13 bases sitting between them. Per germline, CDR1 SGHVS and CDR2 FQNEAQ. The CDR3 extends over 14 amino acids. CDR3 nucleotides: TGTGCCAGCAGCCCATTGGACGGTACCTACGAGCAGTACTTC. This codes for CASSPLDGTYEQYF.

The genes are TRBV7-9 and TRBJ2-1, with D uncertain. The CDR3 has 11 residues. CDR1 SEHNR and CDR2 FQNEAQ come from the germline V gene (reference sequence). The V end was cut by 4 bases, the J end by 7 bases, with 5 bases between. DNA of the CDR3: TGTGCCAGCAGCTACCAAAATGAGCAGTTCTTC. Its translation: CASSYQNEQFF.

V and J are TRBV5-4 and TRBJ1-2, with a weak D call TRBD1 (5 bases). Germline CDR1 is SGHNT and CDR2 is YYREEE (reference sequence). The V end lost 0 bases, the J end lost 8 bases, and 20 bases lay between the germline ends. The CDR3 has 16 residues. The CDR3 DNA reads TGTGCCAGCAGCTTGGAAATTATAAGGGGTGGACGGGGCTACACCTTC. Translated, it gives CASSLEIIRGGRGYTF.

The chain employs TRBV25-1 and TRBJ2-7; 8 bases agree with TRBD1. The V gene's germline CDR1 is MGHDK and CDR2 SYGVNS. V trimming: 0 bases; J trimming: 6 bases; junction bases outside the gene matches: 7. The CDR3 has 15 amino acids. CDR3 amino acids: CASSEYAGGVSEQYF. The CDR3 nucleotides are TGTGCCAGCAGTGAATACGCAGGGGGCGTCTCCGAGCAGTACTTC.

This sequence joins TRBV9 and TRBJ1-5; D possibly corresponds to TRBD1 (5 bases). V was cut by 4 bases and J by 7 bases, with 15 bases left in between. In germline, CDR1 is SGDLS, CDR2 YYNGEE. The CDR3 consists of 14 residues. The CDR3 nucleotides read TGTGCCAGCAGCTTCGGGGACGAGGAACAGCCCCAGCATTTT. Translating gives CASSFGDEEQPQHF. The entire variable domain, with the rest obtained from reference TRBV9 and TRBJ1-5, is as follows: DSGVTQTPKHLITATGQRVTLRCSPRSGDLSVYWYQQSLDQGLQFLIQYYNGEERAKGNILERFSAQQFPDLHSELNLSSLELGDSALYFCASSFGDEEQPQHFGDGTRLSIL.